This passage covers 27 T cell receptor beta chains from one sample sequenced in a study of T cells in Graves' hyperthyroidism and ophthalmopathy. Amplified TCR beta CDR3 regions came from RNA transcripts. TCR CDR3 regions were first amplified by RT-PCR with HTBI primers. One entry per CDR3 protein results from TCRdb running MiXCR on the multiplex PCR reads. The sample includes 350,000 to 400,000 distinct CDR3 sequences, about 15% seen only once; the top ten take approximately 9.9%. Sequencing was done on a sample of blood. The receptors originated from a woman aged 60-75 years with Graves' hyperthyroidism.

This clonotype was recorded many times. The chain uses TRBV11-2 and TRBJ2-7, with unresolved D. Between the trimmed V and J ends, which lost 1 base and 7 bases, there was a span of 5 bases. CDR1 and CDR2 from the germline V gene are SGHAT and FQNNGV. This CDR3 has 11 amino acids. CDR3 in DNA: TGTGCCAGCAGCTTAGGGCAGGAGCAGTACTTC. Translated, it gives CASSLGQEQYF.

The chain carries TRBV5-1 and TRBJ2-1, with 7 bases aligning to TRBD2. The germline CDR1 and CDR2 sequences are SGHRS and YFSETQ. V shed 3 bases, J shed 1 base, and the junction held 7 bases outside the gene matches. This CDR3 contains 16 residues. The CDR3 bases are TGCGCCAGCAGCTGGGGCGGGAGAAGGTCCTACAATGAGCAGTTCTTC. It codes for CASSWGGRRSYNEQFF.

V usage is TRBV19 and J usage is TRBJ2-7; 9 positions match TRBD1. The germline CDR1 and CDR2 sequences are LNHDA and SQIVND (reference sequence). The CDR3 has 13 residues. V dropped 7 bases and J dropped 6; count of bases not matched to a gene: 7. DNA for the CDR3: TGTGCCAGTACCGGGACAGGGTCTTTCGAGCAGTACTTC. It codes for CASTGTGSFEQYF. Together with reference TRBV19 and TRBJ2-7, the CDR3 gives the full variable domain: DGGITQSPKYLFRKEGQNVTLSCEQNLNHDAMYWYRQDPGQGLRLIYYSQIVNDFQKGDIAEGYSVSREKKESFPLTVTSAQKNPTAFYLCASTGTGSFEQYFGPGTRLTVT.

This clonotype appeared many times. The genes are TRBV7-9 and TRBJ2-1; 14 bases are shared with TRBD2. The CDR3 consists of 17 residues. V lost 4 bases, J lost 9 bases, and 11 bases stayed unmatched. CDR1 SEHNR and CDR2 FQNEAQ come from the germline V gene (reference sequence). The CDR3 DNA reads as TGTGCCAGCAGCTCACCCCCCGGACTAGCGGGAGGCGGTGAGCAGTTCTTC. It translates to CASSSPPGLAGGGEQFF.

This clonotype has ten or more counts. The chain uses TRBV20-1 and TRBJ1-1; D ambiguous. CDR1 and CDR2 from the germline V gene are DFQATT and SNEGSKA (reference sequence). Trimming cost V 1 base and J 3 bases, with 9 bases left between them. The CDR3 covers 13 residues. The CDR3 nucleotides read TGCAGTGCTAGAGGTGGGATGGACACTGAAGCTTTCTTT. Translated: CSARGGMDTEAFF.

This clonotype was observed a handful of times. The V and J genes are TRBV18 and TRBJ1-5, with D uncertain. The germline V and J ends were trimmed by 4 bases and 0 bases, with 13 bases remaining between them. The CDR3 sequence is 16 residues long. Per germline, CDR1 KGHSH and CDR2 LQKENI. This chain's CDR3 is CASSLSTRHSNQPQHF. As DNA, the CDR3 is TGTGCCAGCTCACTATCAACAAGGCATAGCAATCAGCCCCAGCATTTT.

This clonotype was counted many times. CDR3 sequence: CATSDLRDRGLGGYQETQYF. CDR3 DNA: TGTGCCACCAGTGATTTGCGGGACAGGGGGCTCGGAGGATACCAAGAGACCCAGTACTTC. The rearrangement links TRBV24-1 to TRBJ2-5, with 12 bases matching TRBD1. Looked up from germline, CDR1 is KGHDR and CDR2 is SFDVKD. V lost 0 bases to trimming and J lost 0 bases; unmatched junction nucleotides: 10. CDR3 length equals 20 residues.

This clonotype was seen many times. This chain uses TRBV20-1 with TRBJ2-3; TRBD2 aligns across 7 bases. This CDR3 has 17 amino acids. CDR1 DFQATT and CDR2 SNEGSKA come from the germline V gene (reference sequence). V was pared by 5 bases and J by 0 bases, with 14 bases of the junction left unmatched. CDR3 bases: TGCAGTGCTCGAAGTTGGGGAGCGGGGTCTAGCACAGATACGCAGTATTTT. The encoded protein is CSARSWGAGSSTDTQYF.

This clonotype has just a few counts. The chain uses TRBV19 and TRBJ2-7; TRBD1 matches at 9 bases. The CDR3 consists of 16 residues. Germline V gene data show CDR1 as LNHDA and CDR2 as SQIVND (reference sequence). The junction had 12 bases not matched to a gene; V was cut back by 4 bases and J by 5 bases. The CDR3 region has the DNA TGTGCCAGTAGTAAAGACCTACAGGGGGCCGGGGACGAGCAGTACTTC. Amino acid sequence: CASSKDLQGAGDEQYF.

This clonotype has at least ten counts. The chain has TRBV12-3 or TRBV12-4 and TRBJ2-3, with 12 bases lining up with TRBD2. The CDR3 is 17 residues long. The junction had 8 bases not matched to a gene; V was cut back by 4 bases and J by 3 bases. The CDR3: CASSSIRLAGVTDTQYF. The CDR3 coding sequence is TGTGCCAGCAGTTCAATCCGACTAGCGGGAGTGACAGATACGCAGTATTTT.

This clonotype was seen repeatedly, ten times or more. This sequence joins TRBV7-8 and TRBJ1-2, with D unresolved. Trimming removed 0 bases at V and 2 bases at J, with 7 bases between. This CDR3 has 14 amino acids. From germline, CDR1 is SGHVS and CDR2 FQNEAQ. The CDR3 DNA reads as TGTGCCAGCAGCTTAGCCGACGGCAACTATGGCTACACCTTC. Translating gives CASSLADGNYGYTF. The full variable domain, its missing parts supplied by reference TRBV7-8 and TRBJ1-2, is GAGVSQSPRYKVAKRGQDVALRCDPISGHVSLFWYQQALGQGPEFLTYFQNEAQLDKSGLPSDRFFAERPEGSVSTLKIQRTQQEDSAVYLCASSLADGNYGYTFGSGTRLTVV.

This clonotype occurred many times. The chain carries TRBV7-2 and TRBJ2-7, with 8 bases fitting TRBD1. V was clipped by 5 bases and J by 1 base; unmatched bases: 10. The germline V gene has CDR1 SGHTA and CDR2 FQGNSA. CDR3 length equals 16 residues. CDR3 bases: TGTGCCAGCAGCCCAGGGGGCGGCCTAGGATCCTACGAGCAGTACTTC. It is translated as CASSPGGGLGSYEQYF.

This clonotype was found many times. This chain uses TRBV27 with TRBJ1-1; maybe TRBD1 (6 bases). The CDR3 extends over 14 amino acids. In germline, CDR1 is MNHEY, CDR2 SMNVEV (reference sequence). The germline V and J ends were trimmed by 5 bases and 3 bases, with 13 bases remaining between them. In DNA form, the CDR3 reads TGTGCCAGCAGTGTTACAGGGTCCGACACTGAAGCTTTCTTT. Residues: CASSVTGSDTEAFF.

This clonotype was detected ten times or more. This chain connects TRBV10-3 to TRBJ2-1; weak D call: TRBD2 (5 bases). The CDR3 extends over 15 amino acids. CDR1 is ENHRY, CDR2 SYGVKD, per germline. With 6 bases removed from V and 4 bases from J, the gap between germline ends came to 16 bases. In DNA, the CDR3 is TGTGCCATCAGCCTCGGGGAACTAGAGTACAATGAGCAGTTCTTC. Its protein product is CAISLGELEYNEQFF.

This clonotype was found a few times. This rearrangement joins TRBV20-1 to TRBJ1-6; TRBD1 aligns across 7 bases. CDR1 is DFQATT and CDR2 is SNEGSKA in the germline V gene (reference sequence). The ends lost 3 bases at V and 10 bases at J; junction bases unmatched: 12. There are 15 residues in the CDR3. CDR3 protein: CSASTGDPRASPLHF. Here the CDR3 DNA reads TGCAGTGCTAGCACAGGGGACCCCCGGGCATCACCCCTCCACTTT.

This clonotype turned up a few times. The rearrangement links TRBV19 to TRBJ2-1; tentative D call: TRBD2 (5 bases). The CDR3 sequence is 14 residues long. Germline V CDR1 and CDR2: LNHDA, SQIVND (reference sequence). The V and J ends lost 5 bases and 3 bases respectively, with 11 bases between them. CDR3 sequence: CASSRARGYNEQFF. The CDR3 DNA sequence: TGTGCCAGTAGTCGAGCTCGGGGCTACAATGAGCAGTTCTTC.

The gene calls are TRBV24-1 and TRBJ2-7; TRBD2 matches at 8 bases. V shed 3 bases, J shed 7 bases, and the junction held 10 bases outside the gene matches. Per the germline V gene, CDR1 is KGHDR and CDR2 is SFDVKD. The CDR3 is 15 residues long. For the CDR3, the DNA is TGTGCCACCAGTGATACGGGAGGGCCTCATGAAGAGCAGTACTTC. Translating it yields CATSDTGGPHEEQYF.

The J gene is TRBJ2-7, the V gene TRBV6-1; D tentatively fits TRBD1 or TRBD2 (6 bases each). Trimming took 8 bases from V and 6 from J, leaving 23 bases between them. Germline CDR1 MNHNS, CDR2 SASEGT. There are 15 residues in the CDR3. CDR3 protein: CASGGPRDIGLEQYF. CDR3 nucleotides: TGTGCCAGCGGGGGGCCCCGGGACATCGGGCTCGAGCAGTACTTC.

This clonotype was recorded many times. This CDR3 is CASSYSRGLGYTF. In DNA form, the CDR3 reads TGTGCCAGCAGTTATTCACGGGGGCTTGGCTACACCTTC. The chain uses TRBV12-3 or TRBV12-4 and TRBJ1-2; maybe TRBD1 (6 bases). V shed 4 bases and J shed 7 bases, with 13 bases lying between them. This CDR3 comprises 13 residues.

This clonotype was recorded at least ten times. The chain joins TRBV12-3 or TRBV12-4 to TRBJ2-3; TRBD1 matches 8 bases. J was trimmed by 5 bases and V by 1 base; bases with no gene match: 5. CDR3 size: 15 residues. The CDR3 DNA reads as TGTGCCAGCAGTTTAGGACAGGGGTTTATAGATACGCAGTATTTT. It codes for CASSLGQGFIDTQYF.

In this sample, this clonotype turned up many times. V gene TRBV19 combines with J gene TRBJ2-7; 7 nucleotides agree with TRBD2. V trimming: 5 bases; J trimming: 4 bases; junction bases outside the gene matches: 17. Per the germline V gene, CDR1 is LNHDA and CDR2 is SQIVND (reference sequence). This CDR3 region has 17 residues. The CDR3 protein is CASSRAWAGRNTYEQYF. The CDR3 DNA reads TGTGCCAGTAGTCGGGCCTGGGCCGGGAGGAATACTTACGAGCAGTACTTC.

This clonotype was detected ten times or more. The CDR3, as DNA: TGTGCCTGGAGTGGGGGTACTAGCGGGAGTGGGACCCAGTACTTC. This encodes CAWSGGTSGSGTQYF. The chain employs TRBV30 and TRBJ2-5; 11 bases fit TRBD2. Trimming at V came to 1 base and at J to 7 bases, leaving 8 bases not matched to a gene. The CDR3 length is 15 residues. The V gene's germline CDR1 is GTSNPN and CDR2 SVGIG (reference sequence).

The sample holds many counts of this clonotype. The rearrangement links TRBV11-2 to TRBJ1-6; D is possibly TRBD1 (6 bases). Germline loops: CDR1 SGHAT, CDR2 FQNNGV. Trimming removed 5 bases from V and 7 bases from J, with 15 bases in between. The CDR3 contains 15 residues. CDR3 sequence (DNA): TGTGCCAGCAGCCGTCTATGGGGGGCGAATTCACCCCTCCACTTT. Its protein product is CASSRLWGANSPLHF.

This sequence joins TRBV6-2 or TRBV6-3 and TRBJ2-5; D gene unclear. Trimming cost V 1 base and J 6 bases, with 9 bases left between them. Germline V gives CDR1 MNHEY, CDR2 SVGEGT. The CDR3 totals 13 residues. CDR3 region: CASSYLTEKTQYF. In nucleotides, the CDR3 is TGTGCCAGCAGTTACTTGACGGAGAAGACCCAGTACTTC.

This clonotype was seen repeatedly, ten times or more. The rearrangement links TRBV27 to TRBJ2-3; tentatively, D is TRBD2 (6 bases). Germline assignment: CDR1 MNHEY and CDR2 SMNVEV (reference sequence). This CDR3 spans 13 amino acids. The CDR3 nucleotides read TGTGCTAGCCGGTGGAGGGCGACAGATACGCAGTATTTT. This encodes CASRWRATDTQYF.

This rearrangement joins TRBV7-8 to TRBJ1-3; a weak D match, TRBD1 (6 bases). Germline values: CDR1 SGHVS, CDR2 FQNEAQ. Trimming stripped 3 bases from V and 4 bases from J, with 13 bases between. The CDR3 sequence is 15 residues long. Here the CDR3 DNA reads TGTGCCAGCAGCTTCTCCCCAGGGGTAGGAAACACCATATATTTT. Protein product: CASSFSPGVGNTIYF.

This clonotype was recorded many times. Here the CDR3 reads CASSPLTGSGYTF. DNA of the CDR3: TGTGCCAGCAGCCCCTTAACAGGGAGTGGCTACACCTTC. This chain links TRBV28 with TRBJ1-2; TRBD1 is a possible D gene (6 bases). The ends were cut back, 6 bases at V and 7 bases at J, with 15 bases in the middle. There are 13 residues in the CDR3. The germline V gene encodes CDR1 MDHEN and CDR2 SYDVKM.